This T cell receptor beta chain was found in a study of tumor and adjacent non-tumor tissue in lung cancer. Background on the study: There were about twelve adenocarcinoma, a couple of squamous cell carcinoma and 1 small cell lung cancer cases.

This CDR3 is 17 amino acids long. CDR1 is PRHDT and CDR2 is FYEKMQ in the germline V gene (reference sequence). Study-level results: Tumor TCR diversity, when higher, was linked to shorter survival. Compared with tumor, normal lung showed significantly lower TCR diversity.

TCRbeta libraries were built with three rounds of nested PCR, modified from ARM-PCR. TCRdb used MiXCR to reprocess the multiplex PCR reads, holding one entry per CDR3 protein. The repertoire consists of around 200,000 distinct CDR3 sequences, with approximately 74% occurring once and the leading ten covering roughly a quarter. RNA was extracted from bulk tissue without any cell sorting. With respect to this clonotype: Antigen specificity is unknown. An end of the junction does not agree with germline; a read error may underlie this.

The receptor comes from a man aged 55 to 69 with non-small cell lung cancer. This chain links TRBV13 with TRBJ1-6; no clear D gene. Sequenced input: lung tumor tissue. CDR3 sequence: CTSSQKTYSVGNSPLHF. The DNA of the CDR3 is TGTACCAGCAGTCAAAAAACTTACAGCGTGGGCAATTCACCCCTCCACTTT. Based on the CDR3 plus reference TRBV13 and TRBJ1-6, the full variable domain is AAGVIQSPRHLIKEKRETATLKCYPIPRHDTVYWYQQGPGQDPQFLISFYEKMQSDKGSIPDRFSAQQFSDYHSELNMSSLELGDSALYFCTSSQKTYSVGNSPLHFGNGTRLTVT.